This TCR beta chain was captured by sequencing in a study of blood T cell repertoires in COVID-19. Study at large: From T cells, B-cell-depleted T cells, or PBMCs came the material, which was cDNA or gDNA.

In the original analysis: It was from reference gene primer amplification that nucleated cell counts were estimated. Sequenced by immunoSEQ multiplex PCR; TCRdb stores in-frame clones only, minus some. The V and J calls and clone size come from that table; D and trimming were worked out from the DNA. Found here are approximately 170,000 clones, roughly 83% of them singletons; the top ten hold 3.2%. The cohort comprised adults aged roughly 18 to 90 years residing in approximately 25 US areas. The germline V gene encodes CDR1 MGHRA and CDR2 YSYEKL. J gave up 6 bases and V 0 bases, and 10 bases lay outside the gene matches. This CDR3 is built from 17 residues.

Sequenced: PBMCs or T cells enriched from blood (not recorded which). This receptor was taken from a woman aged 25 to 39 who had recovered from COVID-19. This chain joins TRBV4-1 and TRBJ2-1; TRBD2 matches at 8 bases. Written as DNA, the CDR3 is TGCGCCAGCAGCCAAGATCGACTAGCGTTAAGAGGCAATGAGCAGTTCTTC. Translating gives CASSQDRLALRGNEQFF.